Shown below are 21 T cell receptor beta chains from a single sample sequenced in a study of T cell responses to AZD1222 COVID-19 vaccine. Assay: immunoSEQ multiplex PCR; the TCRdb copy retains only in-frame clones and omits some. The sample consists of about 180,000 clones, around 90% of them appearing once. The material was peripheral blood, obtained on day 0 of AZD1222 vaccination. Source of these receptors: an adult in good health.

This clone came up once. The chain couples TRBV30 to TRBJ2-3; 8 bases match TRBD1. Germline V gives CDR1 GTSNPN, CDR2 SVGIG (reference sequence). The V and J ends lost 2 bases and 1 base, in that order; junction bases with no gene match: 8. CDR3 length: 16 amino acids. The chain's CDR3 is CAWSTDRGIGTDTQYF. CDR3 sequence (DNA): TGTGCCTGGAGTACTGACAGGGGCATTGGCACAGATACGCAGTATTTT. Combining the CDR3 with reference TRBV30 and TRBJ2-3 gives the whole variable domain SQTIHQWPATLVQPVGSPLSLECTVEGTSNPNLYWYRQAAGRGLQLLFYSVGIGQISSEVPQNLSASRPQDRQFILSSKKLLLSDSGFYLCAWSTDRGIGTDTQYFGPGTRLTVL.

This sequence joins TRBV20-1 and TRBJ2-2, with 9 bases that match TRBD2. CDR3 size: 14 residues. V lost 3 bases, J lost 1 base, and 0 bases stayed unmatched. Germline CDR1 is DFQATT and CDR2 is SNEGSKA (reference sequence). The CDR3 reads CSASSGRNTGELFF. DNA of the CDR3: TGCAGTGCTAGTAGCGGGAGGAACACCGGGGAGCTGTTTTTT.

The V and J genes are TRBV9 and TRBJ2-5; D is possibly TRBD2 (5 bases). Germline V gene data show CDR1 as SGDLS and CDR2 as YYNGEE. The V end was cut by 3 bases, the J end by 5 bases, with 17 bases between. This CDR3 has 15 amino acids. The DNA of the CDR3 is TGTGCCAGCAGCGGGACTCCCCATCCCTCGGAGACCCAGTACTTC. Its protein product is CASSGTPHPSETQYF.

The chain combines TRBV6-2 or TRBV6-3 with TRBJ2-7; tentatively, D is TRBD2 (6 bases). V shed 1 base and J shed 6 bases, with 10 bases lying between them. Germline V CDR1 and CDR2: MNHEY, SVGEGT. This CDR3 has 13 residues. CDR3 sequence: CASSYLAEIEQYF. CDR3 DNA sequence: TGTGCCAGCAGTTACTTAGCGGAGATCGAGCAGTACTTC.

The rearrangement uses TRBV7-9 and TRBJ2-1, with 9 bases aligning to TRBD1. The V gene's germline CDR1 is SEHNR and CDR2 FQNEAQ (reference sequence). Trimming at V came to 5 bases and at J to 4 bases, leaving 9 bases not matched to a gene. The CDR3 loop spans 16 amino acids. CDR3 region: CASSPVSGTGYNEQFF. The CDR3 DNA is TGTGCCAGCAGCCCGGTTTCCGGGACAGGGTACAATGAGCAGTTCTTC.

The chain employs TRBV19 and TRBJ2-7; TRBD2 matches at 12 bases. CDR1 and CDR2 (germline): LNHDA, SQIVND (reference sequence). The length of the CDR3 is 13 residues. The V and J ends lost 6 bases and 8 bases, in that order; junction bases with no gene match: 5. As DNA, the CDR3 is TGTGCCAGTAGAGAACTAGCGGGAGGAAAGCAGTACTTC. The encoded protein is CASRELAGGKQYF.

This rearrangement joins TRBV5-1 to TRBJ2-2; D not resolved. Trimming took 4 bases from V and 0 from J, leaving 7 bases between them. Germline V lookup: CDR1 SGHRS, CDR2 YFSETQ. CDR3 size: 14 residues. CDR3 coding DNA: TGCGCCAGCAGCCCGACCTCGAACACCGGGGAGCTGTTTTTT. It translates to CASSPTSNTGELFF.

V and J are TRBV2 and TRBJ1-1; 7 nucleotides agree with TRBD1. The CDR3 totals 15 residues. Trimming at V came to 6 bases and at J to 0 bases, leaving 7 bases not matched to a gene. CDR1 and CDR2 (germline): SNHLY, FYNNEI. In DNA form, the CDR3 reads TGTGCCAGCAGGGGACAGATGAGCCTGAACACTGAAGCTTTCTTT. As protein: CASRGQMSLNTEAFF.

CDR3 coding DNA: TGCGCCAGCACTTGGGCTAGCGGAAGAACCCAAGAGACCCAGTACTTC. Translated, it gives CASTWASGRTQETQYF. V usage is TRBV10-2 and J usage is TRBJ2-5; 7 bases are a match to TRBD2. CDR3 size: 16 residues. Germline trimming cut 7 bases from V and 1 base from J; bases unmatched to any gene: 12. Germline-derived CDR1 and CDR2 are WSHSY and SAAADI.

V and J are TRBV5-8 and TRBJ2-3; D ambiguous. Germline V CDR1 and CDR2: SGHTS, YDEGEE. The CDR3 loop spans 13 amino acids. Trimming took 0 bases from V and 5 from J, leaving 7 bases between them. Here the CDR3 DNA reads TGTGCCAGCAGCTTGGCCCCCGAAGATACGCAGTATTTT. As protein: CASSLAPEDTQYF.

CDR3 residues: CASSLFPGLAGPYNEQFF. CDR3 DNA: TGTGCCAGCAGCTTATTTCCGGGACTAGCGGGACCCTACAATGAGCAGTTCTTC. V gene TRBV7-6 combines with J gene TRBJ2-1; 13 nucleotides match TRBD2. Germline-derived CDR1 and CDR2 are SGHVS and FNYEAQ. The CDR3 runs to 18 residues. V dropped 2 bases and J dropped 2; count of bases not matched to a gene: 6.

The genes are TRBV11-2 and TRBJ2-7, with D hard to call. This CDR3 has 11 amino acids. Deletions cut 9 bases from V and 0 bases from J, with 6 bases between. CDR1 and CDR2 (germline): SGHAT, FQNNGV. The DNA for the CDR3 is TGTGCCAGTGCACTCTCCTACGAGCAGTACTTC. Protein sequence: CASALSYEQYF.

This CDR3 is CASSATGVDTEAFF. The CDR3 bases are TGTGCCAGCAGCGCGACAGGGGTGGACACTGAAGCTTTCTTT. V gene TRBV7-6 combines with J gene TRBJ1-1; 8 bases agree with TRBD1. Germline values: CDR1 SGHVS, CDR2 FNYEAQ. J gave up 3 bases and V 5 bases, and 5 bases lay outside the gene matches. The CDR3 runs to 14 residues.

The CDR3 DNA reads as TGTGCCAGCAGTGACACCTCATTCTATAATTCACCCCTCCACTTT. Protein: CASSDTSFYNSPLHF. This chain joins TRBV27 and TRBJ1-6; D uncertain. The germline V and J ends were trimmed by 5 bases and 3 bases, with 11 bases remaining between them. The CDR3 length is 15 residues. The V gene's germline CDR1 is MNHEY and CDR2 SMNVEV (reference sequence).

CDR3 DNA sequence: TGTGCCAGCAGTTACACCTCAGCGCTCTCTGAAGCTTTCTTT. Protein product: CASSYTSALSEAFF. The chain has TRBV6-6 and TRBJ1-1; unclear D gene. CDR1 MNHNY and CDR2 SVGAGI come from the germline V gene (reference sequence). Trimming removed 2 bases at V and 6 bases at J, with 13 bases between. This CDR3 region has 14 residues.

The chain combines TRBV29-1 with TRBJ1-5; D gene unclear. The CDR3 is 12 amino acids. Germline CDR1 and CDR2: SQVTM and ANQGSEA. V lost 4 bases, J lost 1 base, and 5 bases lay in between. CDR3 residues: CSVAESNQPQHF. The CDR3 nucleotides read TGCAGCGTTGCCGAAAGCAATCAGCCCCAGCATTTT.

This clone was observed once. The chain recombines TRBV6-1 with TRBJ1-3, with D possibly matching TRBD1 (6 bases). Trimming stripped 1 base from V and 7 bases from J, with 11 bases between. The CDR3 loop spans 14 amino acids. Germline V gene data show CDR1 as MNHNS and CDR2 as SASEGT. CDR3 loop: CASSEGQGWNTIYF. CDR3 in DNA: TGTGCCAGCAGTGAAGGTCAGGGGTGGAACACCATATATTTT.

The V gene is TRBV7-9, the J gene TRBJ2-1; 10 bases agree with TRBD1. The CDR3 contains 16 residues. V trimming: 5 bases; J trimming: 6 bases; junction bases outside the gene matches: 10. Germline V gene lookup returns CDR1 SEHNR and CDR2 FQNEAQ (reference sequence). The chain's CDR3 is CASSLTGTGARNEQFF. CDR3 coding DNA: TGTGCCAGCAGCCTCACCGGGACAGGGGCGCGCAATGAGCAGTTCTTC.

This chain's CDR3 is CASSRGAEAFF. The CDR3 coding sequence is TGTGCCAGCAGTAGGGGAGCTGAAGCTTTCTTT. This sequence joins TRBV12-3 or TRBV12-4 and TRBJ1-1; D possibly corresponds to TRBD1 (5 bases). The CDR3 is 11 residues long. V gave up 5 bases and J gave up 6 bases, with 7 bases separating them.

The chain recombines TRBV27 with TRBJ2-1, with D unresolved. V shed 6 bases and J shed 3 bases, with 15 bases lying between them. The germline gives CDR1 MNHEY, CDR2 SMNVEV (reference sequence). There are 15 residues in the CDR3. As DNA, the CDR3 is TGTGCCAGCAGCCCTCCCTCCCCCGGCTACAATGAGCAGTTCTTC. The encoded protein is CASSPPSPGYNEQFF.

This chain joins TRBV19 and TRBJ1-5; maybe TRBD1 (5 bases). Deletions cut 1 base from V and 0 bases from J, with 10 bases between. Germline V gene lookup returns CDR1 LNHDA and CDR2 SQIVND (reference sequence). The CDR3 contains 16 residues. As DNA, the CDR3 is TGTGCCAGTAGTATAGTCGGAGGGGATAGCAATCAGCCCCAGCATTTT. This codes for CASSIVGGDSNQPQHF. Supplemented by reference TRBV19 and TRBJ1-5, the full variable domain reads DGGITQSPKYLFRKEGQNVTLSCEQNLNHDAMYWYRQDPGQGLRLIYYSQIVNDFQKGDIAEGYSVSREKKESFPLTVTSAQKNPTAFYLCASSIVGGDSNQPQHFGDGTRLSIL.